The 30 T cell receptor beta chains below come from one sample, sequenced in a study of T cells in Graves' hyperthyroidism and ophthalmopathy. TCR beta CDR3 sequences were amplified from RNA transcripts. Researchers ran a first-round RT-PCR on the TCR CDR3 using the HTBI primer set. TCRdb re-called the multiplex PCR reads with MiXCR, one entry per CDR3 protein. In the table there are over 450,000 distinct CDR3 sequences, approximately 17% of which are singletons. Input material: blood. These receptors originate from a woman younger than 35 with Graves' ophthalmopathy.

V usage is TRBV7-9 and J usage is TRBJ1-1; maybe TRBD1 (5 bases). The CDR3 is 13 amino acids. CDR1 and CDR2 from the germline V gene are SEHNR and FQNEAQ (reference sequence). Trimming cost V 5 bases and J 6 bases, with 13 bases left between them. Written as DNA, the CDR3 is TGTGCCAGCAGCACATTAGGGGCGGCTGAAGCTTTCTTT. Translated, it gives CASSTLGAAEAFF.

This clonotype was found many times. The CDR3 sequence is CASSRDGLTNEQFF. As DNA, the CDR3 is TGTGCCAGCAGTCGGGACGGCCTAACCAATGAGCAGTTCTTC. The J gene is TRBJ2-1, the V gene TRBV7-2, with D perhaps matching TRBD1 or TRBD2 (5 bases each). Germline loops: CDR1 SGHTA, CDR2 FQGNSA. The CDR3 has 14 residues. Trimming cost V 6 bases and J 6 bases, with 15 bases left between them.

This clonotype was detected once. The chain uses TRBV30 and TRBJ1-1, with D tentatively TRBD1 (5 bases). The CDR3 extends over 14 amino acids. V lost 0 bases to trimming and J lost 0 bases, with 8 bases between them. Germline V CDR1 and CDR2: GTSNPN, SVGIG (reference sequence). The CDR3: CAWSVGGLNTEAFF. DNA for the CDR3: TGTGCCTGGAGTGTGGGGGGTTTGAACACTGAAGCTTTCTTT.

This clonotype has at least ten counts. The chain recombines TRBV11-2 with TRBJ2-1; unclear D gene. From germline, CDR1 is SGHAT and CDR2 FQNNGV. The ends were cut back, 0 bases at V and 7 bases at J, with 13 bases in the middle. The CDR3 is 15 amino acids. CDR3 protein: CASSLDPWGLNEQFF. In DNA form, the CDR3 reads TGTGCCAGCAGCTTAGATCCTTGGGGTCTTAATGAGCAGTTCTTC.

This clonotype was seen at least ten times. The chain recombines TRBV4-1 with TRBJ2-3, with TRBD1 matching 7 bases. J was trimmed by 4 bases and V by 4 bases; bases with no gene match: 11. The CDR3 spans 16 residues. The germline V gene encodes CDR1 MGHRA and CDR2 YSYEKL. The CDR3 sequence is CASSLSGQTAPDTQYF. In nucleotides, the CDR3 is TGCGCCAGCAGCCTATCGGGACAGACGGCCCCAGATACGCAGTATTTT.

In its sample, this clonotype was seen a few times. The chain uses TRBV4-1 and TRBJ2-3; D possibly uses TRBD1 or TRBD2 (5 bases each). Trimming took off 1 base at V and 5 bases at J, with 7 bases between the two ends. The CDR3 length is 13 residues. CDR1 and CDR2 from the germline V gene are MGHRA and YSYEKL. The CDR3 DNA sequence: TGCGCCAGCAGCCAAGGAGGGGAAGATACGCAGTATTTT. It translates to CASSQGGEDTQYF.

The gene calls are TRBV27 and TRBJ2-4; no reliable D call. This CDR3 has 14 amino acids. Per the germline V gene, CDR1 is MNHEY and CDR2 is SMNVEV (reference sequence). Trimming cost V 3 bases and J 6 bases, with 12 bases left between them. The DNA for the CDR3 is TGTGCCAGCAGTTTTGGTGACGGAATAAACATTCAGTACTTC. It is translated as CASSFGDGINIQYF.

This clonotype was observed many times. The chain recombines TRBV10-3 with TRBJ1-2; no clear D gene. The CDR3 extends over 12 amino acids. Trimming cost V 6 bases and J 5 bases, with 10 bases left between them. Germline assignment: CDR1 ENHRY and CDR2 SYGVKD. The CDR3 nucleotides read TGTGCCATCAGCCTAACTCCTTATGGCTACACCTTC. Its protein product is CAISLTPYGYTF.

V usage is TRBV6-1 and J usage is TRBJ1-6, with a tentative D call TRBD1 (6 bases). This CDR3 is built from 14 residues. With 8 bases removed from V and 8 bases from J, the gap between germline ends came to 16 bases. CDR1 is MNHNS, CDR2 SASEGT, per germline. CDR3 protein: CASGGGAGDSPLHF. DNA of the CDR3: TGTGCCAGCGGTGGGGGGGCAGGTGATTCACCCCTCCACTTT.

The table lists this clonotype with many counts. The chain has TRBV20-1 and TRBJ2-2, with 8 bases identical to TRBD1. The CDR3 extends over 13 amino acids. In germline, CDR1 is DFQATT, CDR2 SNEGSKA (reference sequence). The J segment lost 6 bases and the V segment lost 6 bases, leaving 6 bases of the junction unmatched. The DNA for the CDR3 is TGCAGTGCCTCGACAGGGGAGGCCGGGGAGCTGTTTTTT. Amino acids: CSASTGEAGELFF.

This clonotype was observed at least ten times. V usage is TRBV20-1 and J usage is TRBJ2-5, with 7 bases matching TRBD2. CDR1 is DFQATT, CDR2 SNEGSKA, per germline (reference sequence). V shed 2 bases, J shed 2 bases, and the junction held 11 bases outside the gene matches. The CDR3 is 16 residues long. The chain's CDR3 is CSARPLAGAPQETQYF. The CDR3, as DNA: TGCAGTGCTAGACCCTTGGCGGGAGCACCACAAGAGACCCAGTACTTC.

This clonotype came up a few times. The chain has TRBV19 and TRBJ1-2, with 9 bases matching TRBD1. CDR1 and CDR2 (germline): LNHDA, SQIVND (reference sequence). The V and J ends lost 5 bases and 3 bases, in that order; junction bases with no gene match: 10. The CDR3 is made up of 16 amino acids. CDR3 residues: CASSSLQGARDYGYTF. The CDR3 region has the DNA TGTGCCAGTAGTTCATTACAGGGGGCGCGGGACTATGGCTACACCTTC.

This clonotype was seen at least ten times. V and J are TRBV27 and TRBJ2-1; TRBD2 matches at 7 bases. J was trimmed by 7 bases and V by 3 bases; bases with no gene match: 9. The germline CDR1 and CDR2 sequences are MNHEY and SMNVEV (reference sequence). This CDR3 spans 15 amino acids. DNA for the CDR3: TGTGCCAGCAGTTTCAATCCGGGACTAAATAATGAGCAGTTCTTC. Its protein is CASSFNPGLNNEQFF.

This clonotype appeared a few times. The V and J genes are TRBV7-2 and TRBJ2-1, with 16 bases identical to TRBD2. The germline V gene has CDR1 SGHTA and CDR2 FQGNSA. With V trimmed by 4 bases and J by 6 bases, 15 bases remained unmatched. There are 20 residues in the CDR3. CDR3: CASSSPAGTSGRAVGNEQFF. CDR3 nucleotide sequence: TGTGCCAGCAGCTCGCCCGCCGGGACTAGCGGGAGGGCCGTTGGCAATGAGCAGTTCTTC.

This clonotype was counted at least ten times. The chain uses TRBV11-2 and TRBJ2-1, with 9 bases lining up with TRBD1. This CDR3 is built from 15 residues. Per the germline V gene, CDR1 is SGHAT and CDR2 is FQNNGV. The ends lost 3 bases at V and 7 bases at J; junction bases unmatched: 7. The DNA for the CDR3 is TGTGCCAGCAGCTTTATGGGACAGGGCTATAATGAGCAGTTCTTC. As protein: CASSFMGQGYNEQFF. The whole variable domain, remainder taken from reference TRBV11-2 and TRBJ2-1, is EAGVAQSPRYKIIEKRQSVAFWCNPISGHATLYWYQQILGQGPKLLIQFQNNGVVDDSQLPKDRFSAERLKGVDSTLKIQPAKLEDSAVYLCASSFMGQGYNEQFFGPGTRLTVL.

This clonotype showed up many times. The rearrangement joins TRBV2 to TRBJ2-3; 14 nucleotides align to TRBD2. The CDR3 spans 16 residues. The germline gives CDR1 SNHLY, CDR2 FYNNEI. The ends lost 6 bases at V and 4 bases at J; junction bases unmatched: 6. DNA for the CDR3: TGTGCCAGCAGGGCCGGGACTAGCGGGGGAGCAGATACGCAGTATTTT. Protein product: CASRAGTSGGADTQYF. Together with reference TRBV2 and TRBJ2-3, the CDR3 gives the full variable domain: EPEVTQTPSHQVTQMGQEVILRCVPISNHLYFYWYRQILGQKVEFLVSFYNNEISEKSEIFDDQFSVERPDGSNFTLKIRSTKLEDSAMYFCASRAGTSGGADTQYFGPGTRLTVL.

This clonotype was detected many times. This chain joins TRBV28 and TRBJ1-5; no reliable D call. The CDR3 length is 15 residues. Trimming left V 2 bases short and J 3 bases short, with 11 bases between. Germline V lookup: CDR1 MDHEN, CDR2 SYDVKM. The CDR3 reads CASSLAGSFNQPQHF. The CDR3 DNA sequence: TGTGCCAGCAGTTTAGCGGGCAGCTTCAATCAGCCCCAGCATTTT.

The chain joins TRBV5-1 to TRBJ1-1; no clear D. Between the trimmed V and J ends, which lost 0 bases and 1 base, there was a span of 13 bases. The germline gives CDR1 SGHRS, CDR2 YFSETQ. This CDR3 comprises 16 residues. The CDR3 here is CASSLAVEGRNTEAFF. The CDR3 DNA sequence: TGCGCCAGCAGCTTGGCCGTCGAGGGCCGGAACACTGAAGCTTTCTTT.

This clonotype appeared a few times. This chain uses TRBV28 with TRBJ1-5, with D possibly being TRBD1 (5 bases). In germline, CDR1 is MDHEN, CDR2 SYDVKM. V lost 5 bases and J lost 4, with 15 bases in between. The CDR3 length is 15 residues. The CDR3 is CASSDKGTGNQPQHF. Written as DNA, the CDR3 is TGTGCCAGCAGTGATAAAGGGACGGGAAATCAGCCCCAGCATTTT.

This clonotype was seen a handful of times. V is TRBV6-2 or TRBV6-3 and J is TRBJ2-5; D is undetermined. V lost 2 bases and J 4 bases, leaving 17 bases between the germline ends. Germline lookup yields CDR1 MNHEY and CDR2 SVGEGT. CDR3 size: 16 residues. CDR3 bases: TGTGCCAGCAGTTACGGGCTGGTCCTTGCCGGAGAGACCCAGTACTTC. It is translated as CASSYGLVLAGETQYF.

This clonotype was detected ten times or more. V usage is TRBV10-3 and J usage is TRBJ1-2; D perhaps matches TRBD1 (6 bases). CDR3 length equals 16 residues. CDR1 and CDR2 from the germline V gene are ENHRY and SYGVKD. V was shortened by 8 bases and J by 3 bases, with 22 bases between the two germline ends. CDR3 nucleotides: TGTGCCATCTCTTCCCGGCCGGGGGGCTCGGACTATGGCTACACCTTC. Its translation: CAISSRPGGSDYGYTF.

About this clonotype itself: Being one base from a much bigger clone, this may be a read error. CDR3 sequence (DNA): TGTGCCAGCAGCTTAGATGTTGGGGGGTGGGCTCTCTTT. Translating it yields CASSLDVGGWALF. The gene calls are TRBV7-2 and TRBJ1-1, with a possible D match to TRBD1 (5 bases). The CDR3 extends over 13 amino acids. Germline V gives CDR1 SGHTA, CDR2 FQGNSA.

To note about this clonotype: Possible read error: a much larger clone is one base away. Written as DNA, the CDR3 is TGTGCCAGCAGTCCAACAGGATCGGGGGCCTACGAGCAGTTCTTC. Protein product: CASSPTGSGAYEQFF. V gene TRBV27 combines with J gene TRBJ2-7; the D call may be TRBD1 or TRBD2 (6 bases each). Near its end, the DNA agrees better with TRBJ2-1, so the J call may be wrong. Germline V gene lookup returns CDR1 MNHEY and CDR2 SMNVEV (reference sequence). This CDR3 is 15 amino acids long.

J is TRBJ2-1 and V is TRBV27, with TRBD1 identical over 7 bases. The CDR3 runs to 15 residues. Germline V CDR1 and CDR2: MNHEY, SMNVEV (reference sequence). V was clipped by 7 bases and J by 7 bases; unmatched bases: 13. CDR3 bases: TGTGCCAGCATGGAACACAGGGGAGTCTGGAATGAGCAGTTCTTC. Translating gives CASMEHRGVWNEQFF.

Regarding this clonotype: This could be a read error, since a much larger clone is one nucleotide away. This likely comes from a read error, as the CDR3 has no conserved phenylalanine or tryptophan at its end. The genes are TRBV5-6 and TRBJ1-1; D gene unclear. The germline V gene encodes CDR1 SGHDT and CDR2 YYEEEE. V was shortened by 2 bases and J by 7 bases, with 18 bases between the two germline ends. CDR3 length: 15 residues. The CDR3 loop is CASSFRSFRSDEAFL. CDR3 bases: TGTGCCAGCAGCTTTCGATCATTTAGGTCCGATGAAGCTTTCCTT.

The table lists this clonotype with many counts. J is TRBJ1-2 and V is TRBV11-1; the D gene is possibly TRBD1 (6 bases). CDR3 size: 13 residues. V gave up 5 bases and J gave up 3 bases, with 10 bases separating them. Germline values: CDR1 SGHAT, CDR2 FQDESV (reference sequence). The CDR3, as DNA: TGTGCCAGCAGCCCTAGGACAGACTATGGCTACACCTTC. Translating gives CASSPRTDYGYTF.

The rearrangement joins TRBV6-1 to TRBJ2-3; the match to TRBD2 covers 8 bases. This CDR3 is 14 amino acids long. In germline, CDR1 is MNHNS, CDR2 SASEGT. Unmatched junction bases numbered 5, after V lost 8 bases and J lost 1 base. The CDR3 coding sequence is TGTGCCAGCCTTATGGGACTAGGCACAGATACGCAGTATTTT. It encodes CASLMGLGTDTQYF.

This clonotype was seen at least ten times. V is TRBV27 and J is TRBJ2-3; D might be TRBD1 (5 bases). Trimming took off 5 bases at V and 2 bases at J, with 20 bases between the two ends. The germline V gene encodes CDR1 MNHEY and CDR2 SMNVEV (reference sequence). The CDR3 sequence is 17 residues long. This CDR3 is CASSPSGSRLVTDTQYF. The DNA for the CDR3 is TGTGCCAGCAGTCCTTCAGGGTCGCGACTTGTCACAGATACGCAGTATTTT.

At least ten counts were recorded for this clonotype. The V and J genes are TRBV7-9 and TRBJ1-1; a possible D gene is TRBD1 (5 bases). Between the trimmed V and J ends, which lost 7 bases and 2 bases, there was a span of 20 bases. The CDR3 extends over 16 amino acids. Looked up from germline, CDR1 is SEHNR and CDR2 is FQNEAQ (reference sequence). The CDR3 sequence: CASTRQLGTLNTEAFF. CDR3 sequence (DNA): TGTGCCAGCACGCGACAACTCGGGACCCTAAACACTGAAGCTTTCTTT.

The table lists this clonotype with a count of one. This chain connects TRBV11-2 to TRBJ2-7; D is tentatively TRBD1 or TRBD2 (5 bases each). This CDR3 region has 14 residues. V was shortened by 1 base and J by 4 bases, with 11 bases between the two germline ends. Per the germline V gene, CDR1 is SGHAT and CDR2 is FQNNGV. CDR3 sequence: CASSLARGRYEQYF. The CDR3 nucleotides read TGTGCCAGCAGCTTAGCGAGGGGTAGGTACGAGCAGTACTTC.